This T cell receptor (beta chain) was captured in a study of blood T cell repertoires in COVID-19. The wider study: PBMCs, B-cell-depleted T cells, or T cells provided the cDNA or gDNA that made up the material.

The CDR3 has 15 amino acids. Germline CDR1 and CDR2: LGHDT and YNNKEL (reference sequence). V gave up 4 bases and J gave up 5 bases; unmatched junction bases: 6. Per the original data handling: Scientists estimated how many nucleated cells there were by amplifying reference gene primers. TCRdb's table, derived via immunoSEQ multiplex PCR, lists solely in-frame clones and lacks some. The DNA gave D and trimming, while V, J and clone size come from that table. The table lists tens of thousands of clones, about 85% of them singletons. This TCR came from a woman in her 70s with acute or convalescent COVID-19. This chain connects TRBV3-1 (or the pseudogene TRBV3-2) to TRBJ2-1, with 9 bases fitting TRBD1. The sequenced material came from peripheral blood. In DNA form, the CDR3 reads TGTGCCAGCAGCCCCGGGACAGGGTTCCACAATGAGCAGTTCTTC. It codes for CASSPGTGFHNEQFF.